This T cell receptor (beta chain) emerged from a study of T cells in Graves' hyperthyroidism and ophthalmopathy. Points from the study as a whole: Most thyroid clonotypes that were expanded above 0.001 also turned up in blood. By a 13 V-J model, ophthalmopathy was set apart from stable hyperthyroidism.

The CDR3 totals 17 residues. The V gene's germline CDR1 is SEHNR and CDR2 FQNEAQ (reference sequence). The ends lost 4 bases at V and 3 bases at J; junction bases unmatched: 12. The sample holds many counts of this clonotype. Its antigen is undetermined. Amplification of TCR beta CDR3 regions was performed using RNA transcripts as template. The HTBI primer set drove a first-round RT-PCR of the TCR CDR3. In TCRdb, the multiplex PCR reads were re-called with MiXCR into one record per CDR3 protein. Of hundreds of thousands of distinct CDR3 sequences listed, roughly 13% are singletons. V usage is TRBV7-9 and J usage is TRBJ2-1; the match to TRBD2 covers 7 bases. The specimen sequenced was blood. The receptor was derived from a woman aged 40-49 years with Graves' ophthalmopathy. The CDR3 nucleotides are TGTGCCAGCAGCTCCAGGGAGGGCGGGAGTGTCTACAATGAGCAGTTCTTC. As protein: CASSSREGGSVYNEQFF.